A single sample is the source of the 31 T cell receptor beta chains below, sequenced in a study of CD8+CD57+ T cells in acquired aplastic anemia. Before being chosen for sequencing, patients had shown CD8+CD57+ cell expansion by flow cytometry. Genomic DNA provided the template from which TCR beta VDJ and CDR3 profiles were obtained. TCRdb re-analysed the reads in MiXCR, keeping a single row per CDR3 protein. The sample has hundreds of thousands of distinct CDR3 sequences, around a third seen once. Sequences were obtained from sorted CD4+, CD8+, or CD8+CD57+ T cells (not recorded which) from PBMCs. The receptors were sampled from a human donor with aplastic anemia.

This chain links TRBV29-1 with TRBJ1-2; D unclear. CDR1 and CDR2 from the germline V gene are SQVTM and ANQGSEA. V dropped 0 bases and J dropped 4 bases, with 15 bases sitting between them. The CDR3 length is 15 residues. Here the CDR3 reads CSVEDQREVLYGYTF. The CDR3 coding sequence is TGCAGCGTTGAAGATCAGAGGGAAGTTCTCTATGGCTACACCTTC.

For the CDR3, the DNA is TGTGCCAGCAGCCAAGAATTGGCGGACTATGGCTACACCTTC. This encodes CASSQELADYGYTF. The chain uses TRBV3-1 and TRBJ1-2; D gene ambiguous. Germline V gives CDR1 LGHDT, CDR2 YNNKEL (reference sequence). V was cut by 0 bases and J by 3 bases, with 8 bases left in between. This CDR3 is 14 amino acids long.

This clonotype was picked up many times. The CDR3 spells CAISEDISNQPQHF. CDR3 nucleotides: TGTGCCATCAGTGAGGACATTTCTAATCAGCCCCAGCATTTT. This rearrangement joins TRBV10-3 to TRBJ1-5; D not resolved. This CDR3 is 14 amino acids long. Deletions cut 2 bases from V and 4 bases from J, with 9 bases between. The germline gives CDR1 ENHRY, CDR2 SYGVKD.

This clonotype occurred many times. This chain connects TRBV19 to TRBJ1-4, with 8 bases aligning to TRBD1. Germline-derived CDR1 and CDR2 are LNHDA and SQIVND (reference sequence). V was pared by 6 bases and J by 15 bases, with 9 bases of the junction left unmatched. CDR3 size: 12 residues. The CDR3 loop reads CASRRLRQGMFF. In DNA, the CDR3 is TGTGCCAGTAGACGCTTACGACAGGGGATGTTTTTT.

This clonotype was observed at least ten times. V gene TRBV9 combines with J gene TRBJ2-7; perhaps TRBD2 as D (6 bases). This CDR3 comprises 14 residues. Looked up from germline, CDR1 is SGDLS and CDR2 is YYNGEE. With 0 bases removed from V and 2 bases from J, the gap between germline ends came to 9 bases. CDR3 DNA sequence: TGTGCCAGCAGCGTAGGGGGGGAAACCTACGAGCAGTACTTC. Translation: CASSVGGETYEQYF.

This clonotype was observed many times. The CDR3 sequence: CSARLGQGVGGYTF. In DNA, the CDR3 is TGCAGTGCTCGGCTGGGACAGGGGGTGGGCGGCTACACCTTC. This rearrangement joins TRBV20-1 to TRBJ1-2; 11 positions match TRBD1. Germline V gene data show CDR1 as DFQATT and CDR2 as SNEGSKA (reference sequence). The CDR3 consists of 14 residues. V was pared by 5 bases and J by 8 bases, with 10 bases of the junction left unmatched.

This clonotype has a handful of counts. V and J are TRBV10-3 and TRBJ2-7, with 10 bases identical to TRBD1. With 2 bases clipped from V and 5 bases from J, the junction kept 3 bases outside the gene matches. The CDR3 is 14 amino acids. The germline CDR1 and CDR2 sequences are ENHRY and SYGVKD. CDR3 coding DNA: TGTGCCATCAGTGAGAACGGACAGGGGGACGAGCAGTACTTC. It is translated as CAISENGQGDEQYF.

The V and J genes are TRBV5-4 and TRBJ1-2, with TRBD1 identical over 7 bases. The CDR3 has 14 amino acids. Germline lookup yields CDR1 SGHNT and CDR2 YYREEE (reference sequence). V lost 7 bases and J lost 5; bases outside the gene matches: 11. The CDR3 nucleotides are TGTGCCAGCTACCCGGAGACAGGGATGTATGGCTACACCTTC. Translating it yields CASYPETGMYGYTF.

This clonotype was seen only a few times. CDR3 bases: TGTGCCAGCAGCCCCTGGACAGGTCTCAATGAGCAGTTCTTC. Translation: CASSPWTGLNEQFF. The chain recombines TRBV9 with TRBJ2-1; TRBD1 matches 7 bases. Losses at the gene ends were 4 bases for V and 6 bases for J; bases not matched to a gene: 7. The CDR3 is 14 residues long. The germline CDR1 and CDR2 sequences are SGDLS and YYNGEE.

This chain connects TRBV7-9 to TRBJ1-1; no clear D gene. The CDR3 consists of 12 residues. V lost 8 bases to trimming and J lost 4 bases, with 11 bases between them. The V gene's germline CDR1 is SEHNR and CDR2 FQNEAQ (reference sequence). CDR3 region: CASGGPSTEAFF. The DNA for the CDR3 is TGTGCCAGCGGAGGGCCAAGCACTGAAGCTTTCTTT.

The chain recombines TRBV4-1 with TRBJ2-1; D ambiguous. This CDR3 is 16 amino acids long. In germline, CDR1 is MGHRA, CDR2 YSYEKL. The germline V and J ends were trimmed by 4 bases and 2 bases, with 15 bases remaining between them. The CDR3 spells CASSPYLAAPYNEQFF. The CDR3, as DNA: TGCGCCAGCAGCCCATACTTGGCAGCCCCCTACAATGAGCAGTTCTTC.

A word on this clonotype: A read error may produce the germline difference seen at one junction end. This sequence joins TRBV25-1 and TRBJ1-1; D gene uncertain. CDR1 is MGHDK and CDR2 is SYGVNS in the germline V gene. The CDR3 loop spans 14 amino acids. DNA for the CDR3: TGTGCCAGTAGTGGGTTATTAGGGAGCCCTGAAGCTTTCTTT. Its protein product is CASSGLLGSPEAFF.

The sample holds many counts of this clonotype. This chain connects TRBV19 to TRBJ2-5; unclear D gene. The ends were cut back, 5 bases at V and 1 base at J, with 8 bases in the middle. This CDR3 comprises 13 residues. Germline V lookup: CDR1 LNHDA, CDR2 SQIVND (reference sequence). The CDR3 loop reads CASSVQAQETQYF. Here the CDR3 DNA reads TGTGCCAGTAGTGTTCAGGCCCAAGAGACCCAGTACTTC. Complete variable domain (other parts from reference TRBV19 and TRBJ2-5): DGGITQSPKYLFRKEGQNVTLSCEQNLNHDAMYWYRQDPGQGLRLIYYSQIVNDFQKGDIAEGYSVSREKKESFPLTVTSAQKNPTAFYLCASSVQAQETQYFGPGTRLLVL.

The J gene is TRBJ2-5, the V gene TRBV3-1, with a possible D match to TRBD2 (7 bases). The CDR3 length is 15 residues. V was shortened by 1 base and J by 7 bases, with 16 bases between the two germline ends. Germline loops: CDR1 LGHDT, CDR2 YNNKEL (reference sequence). The CDR3 DNA sequence: TGTGCCAGCAGCCAAGGTGCGGGGGCGGTTGGGACCCAGTACTTC. It specifies CASSQGAGAVGTQYF.

Details on this clonotype: The germline gene is not matched at one end of the junction; a read error may be the cause. The chain has TRBV14 and TRBJ2-1; D gene ambiguous. Germline values: CDR1 SGHDN, CDR2 FVKESK. The CDR3 extends over 13 amino acids. CDR3 coding DNA: TGTGCCAGCGGCCAAGAATACGTAAATGAGCAGTTCTTC. Translating it yields CASGQEYVNEQFF.

The chain links TRBV20-1 to TRBJ2-4, with D uncertain. Germline CDR1 is DFQATT and CDR2 is SNEGSKA (reference sequence). The CDR3 is 14 amino acids. Trimming removed 0 bases from V and 4 bases from J, with 10 bases in between. This chain's CDR3 is CSARDPREKNIQYF. CDR3 DNA: TGCAGTGCTAGAGATCCGCGAGAGAAAAACATTCAGTACTTC.

Turning to this clonotype: A single base separates this from a much larger clone, so it may be a read error. The V call is TRBV20-1, the J call TRBJ2-1; D may match TRBD1 or TRBD2 (7 bases each). Germline CDR1 is DFQATT and CDR2 is SNEGSKA (reference sequence). The CDR3 sequence is 14 residues long. CDR3 loop: CGAGKGAGEGEQFF. The CDR3 coding sequence is TGCGGTGCCGGCAAGGGGGCGGGAGAGGGTGAGCAGTTCTTC.

The DNA of the CDR3 is TGTGCCACCAGTGATAAAGGGCGGGCTGAAGCTTTCTTT. It yields the protein CATSDKGRAEAFF. The chain combines TRBV24-1 with TRBJ1-1; D remains ambiguous. The CDR3 is made up of 13 amino acids. Per the germline V gene, CDR1 is KGHDR and CDR2 is SFDVKD. V lost 3 bases to trimming and J lost 6 bases, with 10 bases between them.

This clonotype has a count of ten or more. The chain combines TRBV10-3 with TRBJ2-7, with D possibly being TRBD1 (6 bases). Germline lookup yields CDR1 ENHRY and CDR2 SYGVKD. V was trimmed by 10 bases and J by 2 bases, leaving 12 bases between them. The CDR3 loop spans 12 amino acids. The CDR3 coding sequence is TGTGCCACCGGGGACATCGCCTACGAGCAGTACTTC. Translating it yields CATGDIAYEQYF.

Notes on this clonotype: The junction does not match germline at one end; this may be a read error. The chain is built from TRBV18 and TRBJ1-1, with 10 bases aligning to TRBD1. Germline CDR1 KGHSH, CDR2 LQKENI. This CDR3 spans 15 amino acids. In nucleotides, the CDR3 is TGTGCCAGCTCGCCCGACAGGGGGCGAGACACTGGAGCTTTCTTT. It encodes CASSPDRGRDTGAFF.

This chain connects TRBV25-1 to TRBJ2-5; possibly TRBD1 or TRBD2 for D (5 bases each). The CDR3 has 16 residues. V was pared by 4 bases and J by 9 bases, with 24 bases between. The germline V gene encodes CDR1 MGHDK and CDR2 SYGVNS. The CDR3 reads CASSASVGVADQPQYF. CDR3 DNA: TGTGCCAGCAGTGCCTCCGTGGGGGTAGCAGATCAGCCCCAGTACTTC.

Worth noting for this clonotype: A junction boundary mismatches the germline segment, possibly from a read error. The rearrangement joins TRBV10-3 to TRBJ1-1; D not resolved. CDR1 and CDR2 from the germline V gene are ENHRY and SYGVKD. The length of the CDR3 is 12 residues. The CDR3 DNA sequence: TGTGCCAGCAGTTCCGTTAACACTGAAGCTTTCTTT. This sequence encodes CASSSVNTEAFF.

This clonotype was found many times. The V gene is TRBV15, the J gene TRBJ1-2; D not resolved. The V and J ends lost 1 base and 6 bases respectively, with 9 bases between them. Germline CDR1 is LNHNV and CDR2 is YYDKDF (reference sequence). The CDR3 runs 13 residues. The CDR3 region is CATSRAEEDGYTF. DNA for the CDR3: TGTGCCACCAGCAGAGCCGAGGAAGATGGCTACACCTTC.

A note on this clonotype: A read error may explain this, as a much larger clone is one base away. This chain uses TRBV5-1 with TRBJ1-2, with D hard to call. The CDR3 runs 14 residues. Deletions cut 4 bases from V and 3 bases from J, with 13 bases between. Germline V gene data show CDR1 as SGHRS and CDR2 as YFSETQ. CDR3 in amino acids: CASSNDGPYYGYTF. The CDR3 bases are TGCGCCAGCAGCAACGACGGGCCTTACTATGGCTACACCTTC.

This clonotype was counted only a few times. This rearrangement joins TRBV12-3 or TRBV12-4 to TRBJ1-6; tentatively, D is TRBD1 (5 bases). The CDR3 is 15 residues long. The V end lost 3 bases, the J end lost 10 bases, and 16 bases lay between the germline ends. The CDR3 here is CASSFSLGVGSPLHF. The DNA for the CDR3 is TGTGCCAGCAGTTTTAGTTTAGGGGTGGGATCACCCCTCCACTTT.

This clonotype was seen only a few times. V is TRBV5-6 and J is TRBJ2-1; D remains ambiguous. Per the germline V gene, CDR1 is SGHDT and CDR2 is YYEEEE. V lost 0 bases, J lost 9 bases, and 4 bases lay in between. The length of the CDR3 is 11 residues. The CDR3 loop reads CASSLGFEQFF. The CDR3 DNA sequence: TGTGCCAGCAGCTTGGGGTTTGAGCAGTTCTTC.

This chain uses TRBV6-5 with TRBJ1-1; possible D gene TRBD1, 6 bases. The CDR3 totals 15 residues. Germline loops: CDR1 MNHEY, CDR2 SVGAGI. Trimming cost V 0 bases and J 13 bases, with 21 bases left between them. CDR3 loop: CASSYSNSVRGMGFF. CDR3 sequence (DNA): TGTGCCAGCAGTTACTCGAACAGTGTCAGGGGCATGGGTTTCTTT.

Comment on this clonotype: Possible read error: a much larger clone is one base away. V is TRBV11-1 and J is TRBJ1-2; the D is unclear. V lost 3 bases to trimming and J lost 3 bases, with 17 bases between them. This CDR3 has 16 residues. The germline gives CDR1 SGHAT, CDR2 FQDESV (reference sequence). The CDR3 here is CASSFRIGPVDYGYTF. DNA for the CDR3: TGTGCCAGCAGCTTTAGGATAGGGCCAGTCGACTATGGCTACACCTTC.

This clonotype showed up just a few times. The chain carries TRBV5-5 and TRBJ1-2, with D possibly being TRBD1 (6 bases). V gave up 3 bases and J gave up 5 bases, with 17 bases separating them. Germline values: CDR1 SGHKS, CDR2 YYEKEE (reference sequence). This CDR3 is 15 amino acids long. Written as DNA, the CDR3 is TGTGCCAGCAGCTCCGCCGGGGGGCAAGGGTATGGCTACACCTTC. As protein: CASSSAGGQGYGYTF.

This clonotype appeared once. One junction end does not reproduce the germline sequence, and a read error may be involved. The V gene is TRBV2, the J gene TRBJ2-7, with a weak D call TRBD2 (6 bases). The CDR3 is 14 residues long. Germline CDR1 is SNHLY and CDR2 is FYNNEI. The CDR3: CAISLGTASYEQYF. The CDR3 nucleotides read TGTGCCATCAGTTTAGGGACTGCTTCCTACGAGCAGTACTTC.

This clonotype was seen ten or more times. J is TRBJ2-2 and V is TRBV2, with TRBD1 as a possible D gene (6 bases). Trimming pared 5 bases from V and 2 bases from J, leaving 12 bases between. This CDR3 is built from 15 residues. Germline V gives CDR1 SNHLY, CDR2 FYNNEI. The CDR3 DNA sequence: TGTGCCAGCAGTTCCCGGACAGAAAACACCGGGGAGCTGTTTTTT. Translation: CASSSRTENTGELFF.